What follows is one T cell receptor beta chain and its context. What it recognizes is unknown. RNA transcripts provided the source from which TCR beta CDR3 regions were amplified. In the first-round RT-PCR of the TCR CDR3, the HTBI primer set was used. Using its own MiXCR run on the multiplex PCR reads, TCRdb lists one record per CDR3 protein. Of more than 600,000 distinct CDR3 sequences in the sample, 16% were seen once. Based on clinical symptoms, serum thyroxine and TRAb, thyroid ultrasound and orbital computed tomography, diagnoses were reached. The data stem from a study of T cells in Graves' hyperthyroidism and ophthalmopathy. Whole-study results and caveats: Ophthalmopathy was told apart from stable hyperthyroidism by a 13 V-J model.

The CDR3 spans 15 residues. V was cut by 4 bases and J by 4 bases, with 17 bases left in between. Per germline, CDR1 WSHSY and CDR2 SAAADI. This TCR was recovered from a man aged 18 to 29 with Graves' hyperthyroidism. Sequencing was carried out using blood. V is TRBV10-2 and J is TRBJ2-7; no reliable D call. CDR3 nucleotide sequence: TGCGCCAGCAGTGGACAAGGTGCATTGTTTTACGAGCAGTACTTC. Its protein product is CASSGQGALFYEQYF.